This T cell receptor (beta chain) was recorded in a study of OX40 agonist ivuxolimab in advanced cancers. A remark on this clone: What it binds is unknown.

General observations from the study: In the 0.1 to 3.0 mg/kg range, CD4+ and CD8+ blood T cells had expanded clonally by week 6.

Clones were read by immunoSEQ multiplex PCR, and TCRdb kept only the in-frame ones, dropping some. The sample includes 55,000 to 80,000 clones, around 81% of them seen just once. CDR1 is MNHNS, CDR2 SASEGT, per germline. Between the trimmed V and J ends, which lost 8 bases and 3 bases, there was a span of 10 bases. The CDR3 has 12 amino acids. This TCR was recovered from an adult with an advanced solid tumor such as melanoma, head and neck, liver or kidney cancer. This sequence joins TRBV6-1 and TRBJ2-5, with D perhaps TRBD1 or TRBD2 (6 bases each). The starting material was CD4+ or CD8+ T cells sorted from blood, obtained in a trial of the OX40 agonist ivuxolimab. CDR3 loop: CASSGAEETQYF. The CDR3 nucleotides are TGTGCCAGCTCGGGGGCCGAAGAGACCCAGTACTTC.